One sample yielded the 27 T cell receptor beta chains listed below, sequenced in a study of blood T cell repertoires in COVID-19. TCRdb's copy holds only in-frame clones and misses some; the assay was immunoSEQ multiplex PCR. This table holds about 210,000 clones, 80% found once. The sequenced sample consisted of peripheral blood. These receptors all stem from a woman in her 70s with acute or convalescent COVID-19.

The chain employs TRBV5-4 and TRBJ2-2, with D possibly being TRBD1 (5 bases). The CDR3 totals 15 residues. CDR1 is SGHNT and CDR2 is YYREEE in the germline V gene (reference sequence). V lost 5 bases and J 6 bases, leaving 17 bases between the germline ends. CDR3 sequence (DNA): TGTGCCAGCAGTCCAATCTCTGGGGCCGCCGGGGAGCTGTTTTTT. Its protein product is CASSPISGAAGELFF.

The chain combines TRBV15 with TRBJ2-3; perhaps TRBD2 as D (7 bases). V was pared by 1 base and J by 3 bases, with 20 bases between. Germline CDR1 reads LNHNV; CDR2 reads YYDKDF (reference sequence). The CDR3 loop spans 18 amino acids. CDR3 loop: CATSRGMGGRGQTDTQYF. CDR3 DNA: TGTGCCACCAGCAGAGGAATGGGGGGGCGGGGGCAGACAGATACGCAGTATTTT.

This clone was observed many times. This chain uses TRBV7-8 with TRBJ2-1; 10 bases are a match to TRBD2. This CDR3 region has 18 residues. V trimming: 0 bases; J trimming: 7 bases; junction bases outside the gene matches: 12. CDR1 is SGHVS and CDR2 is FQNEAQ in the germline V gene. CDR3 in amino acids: CASSLALRLAGIRNEQFF. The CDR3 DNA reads TGTGCCAGCAGCTTAGCGCTGAGACTAGCGGGTATTAGGAATGAGCAGTTCTTC.

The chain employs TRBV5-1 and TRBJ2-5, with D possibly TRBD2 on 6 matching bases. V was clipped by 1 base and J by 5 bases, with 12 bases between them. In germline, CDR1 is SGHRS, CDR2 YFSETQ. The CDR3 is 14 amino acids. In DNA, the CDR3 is TGCGCCAGCAGCTTGAATGGCGGGGAGGAGACCCAGTACTTC. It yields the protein CASSLNGGEETQYF.

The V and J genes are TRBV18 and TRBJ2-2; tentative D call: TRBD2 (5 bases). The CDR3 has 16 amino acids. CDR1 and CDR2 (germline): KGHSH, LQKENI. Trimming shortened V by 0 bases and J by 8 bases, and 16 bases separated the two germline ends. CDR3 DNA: TGTGCCAGCTCACCACCCGCGTACAGCGGCCTAGGGGAGCTGTTTTTT. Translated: CASSPPAYSGLGELFF.

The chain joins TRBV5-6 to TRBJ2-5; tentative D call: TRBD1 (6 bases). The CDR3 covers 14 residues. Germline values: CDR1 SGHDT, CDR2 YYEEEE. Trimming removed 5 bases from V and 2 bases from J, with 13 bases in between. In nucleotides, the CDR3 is TGTGCCAGCAGTATAAGTAGGGGGCAAGAGACCCAGTACTTC. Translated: CASSISRGQETQYF.

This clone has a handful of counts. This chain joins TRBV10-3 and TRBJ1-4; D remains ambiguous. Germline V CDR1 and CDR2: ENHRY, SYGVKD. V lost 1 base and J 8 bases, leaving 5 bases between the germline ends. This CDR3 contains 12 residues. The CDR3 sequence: CAISEYGEKLFF. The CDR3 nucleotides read TGTGCCATCAGTGAGTACGGGGAAAAACTGTTTTTT.

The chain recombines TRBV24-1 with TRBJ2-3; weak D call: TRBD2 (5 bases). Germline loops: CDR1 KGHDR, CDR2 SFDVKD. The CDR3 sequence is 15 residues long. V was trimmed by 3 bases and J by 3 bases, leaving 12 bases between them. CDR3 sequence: CATSDARGWTDTQYF. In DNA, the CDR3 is TGTGCCACCAGTGATGCACGGGGTTGGACAGATACGCAGTATTTT.

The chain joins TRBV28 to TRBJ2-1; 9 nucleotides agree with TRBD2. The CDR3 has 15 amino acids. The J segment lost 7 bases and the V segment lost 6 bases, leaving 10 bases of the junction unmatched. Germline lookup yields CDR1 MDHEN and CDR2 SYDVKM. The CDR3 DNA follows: TGTGCCAGCAGCTCACCCGGGACTAGCAGTAATGAGCAGTTCTTC. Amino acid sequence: CASSSPGTSSNEQFF.

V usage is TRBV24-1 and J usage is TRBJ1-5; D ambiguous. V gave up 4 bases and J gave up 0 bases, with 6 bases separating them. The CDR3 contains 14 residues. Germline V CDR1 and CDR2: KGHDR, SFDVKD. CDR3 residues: CATSDRLSNQPQHF. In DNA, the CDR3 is TGTGCCACCAGTGACAGACTTAGCAATCAGCCCCAGCATTTT.

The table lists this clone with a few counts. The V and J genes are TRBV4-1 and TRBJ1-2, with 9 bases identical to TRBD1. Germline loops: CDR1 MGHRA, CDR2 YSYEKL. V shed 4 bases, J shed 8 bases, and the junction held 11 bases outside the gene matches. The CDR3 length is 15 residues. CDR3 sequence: CASSLRLGTGYGYTF. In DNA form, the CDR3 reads TGCGCCAGCAGCCTTCGTTTAGGGACAGGGTACGGCTACACCTTC.

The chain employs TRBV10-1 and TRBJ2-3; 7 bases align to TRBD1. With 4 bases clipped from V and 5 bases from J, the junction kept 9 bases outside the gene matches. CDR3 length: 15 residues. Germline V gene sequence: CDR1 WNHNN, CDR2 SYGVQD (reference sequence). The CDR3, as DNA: TGCGCCAGCAGTGGCGACGGGCCAGGGGGAGATACGCAGTATTTT. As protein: CASSGDGPGGDTQYF.

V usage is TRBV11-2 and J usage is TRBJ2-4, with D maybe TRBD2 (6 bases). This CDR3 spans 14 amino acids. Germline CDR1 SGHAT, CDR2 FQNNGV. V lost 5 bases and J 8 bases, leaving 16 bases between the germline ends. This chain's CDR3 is CASSATGPGDIQYF. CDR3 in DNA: TGTGCCAGCAGCGCAACCGGACCGGGAGACATTCAGTACTTC. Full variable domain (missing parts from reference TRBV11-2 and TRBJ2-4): EAGVAQSPRYKIIEKRQSVAFWCNPISGHATLYWYQQILGQGPKLLIQFQNNGVVDDSQLPKDRFSAERLKGVDSTLKIQPAKLEDSAVYLCASSATGPGDIQYFGAGTRLSVL.

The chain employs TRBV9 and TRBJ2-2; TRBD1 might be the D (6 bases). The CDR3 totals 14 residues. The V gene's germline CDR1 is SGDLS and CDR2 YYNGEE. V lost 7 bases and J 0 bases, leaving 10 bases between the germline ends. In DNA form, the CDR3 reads TGTGCCAGCGGCAGACAGGCGAACACCGGGGAGCTGTTTTTT. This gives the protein CASGRQANTGELFF.

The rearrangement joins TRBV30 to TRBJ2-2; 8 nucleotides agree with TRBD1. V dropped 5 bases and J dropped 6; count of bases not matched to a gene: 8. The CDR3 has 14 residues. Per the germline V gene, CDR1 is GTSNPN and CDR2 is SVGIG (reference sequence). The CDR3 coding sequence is TGTGCCTGGTCGGGCAGGGGGCTAGCCGGGGAGCTGTTTTTT. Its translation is CAWSGRGLAGELFF.

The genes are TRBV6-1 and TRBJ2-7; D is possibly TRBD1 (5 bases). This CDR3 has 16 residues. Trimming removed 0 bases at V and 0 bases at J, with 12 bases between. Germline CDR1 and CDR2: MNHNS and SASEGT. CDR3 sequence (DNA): TGTGCCAGCAGTGAAGCAGGGGCAATCGACTCCTACGAGCAGTACTTC. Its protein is CASSEAGAIDSYEQYF.

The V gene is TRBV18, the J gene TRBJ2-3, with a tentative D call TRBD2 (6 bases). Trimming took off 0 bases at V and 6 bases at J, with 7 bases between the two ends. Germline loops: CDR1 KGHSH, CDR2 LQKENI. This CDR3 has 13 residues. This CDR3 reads CASSPPGLDTQYF. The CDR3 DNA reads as TGTGCCAGCTCACCACCGGGACTTGATACGCAGTATTTT.

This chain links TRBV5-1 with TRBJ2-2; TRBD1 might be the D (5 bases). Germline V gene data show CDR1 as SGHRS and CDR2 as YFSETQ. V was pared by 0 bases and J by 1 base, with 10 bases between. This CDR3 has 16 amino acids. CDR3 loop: CASSLVTQGNTGELFF. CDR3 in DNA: TGCGCCAGCAGCTTGGTGACTCAGGGGAACACCGGGGAGCTGTTTTTT.

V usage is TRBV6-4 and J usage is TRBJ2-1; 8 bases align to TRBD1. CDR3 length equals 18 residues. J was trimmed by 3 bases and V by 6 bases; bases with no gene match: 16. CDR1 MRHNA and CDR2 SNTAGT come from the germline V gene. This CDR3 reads CASSSGQDPPHLYNEQFF. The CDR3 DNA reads TGTGCCAGCAGCTCGGGACAGGACCCTCCCCACCTCTACAATGAGCAGTTCTTC.

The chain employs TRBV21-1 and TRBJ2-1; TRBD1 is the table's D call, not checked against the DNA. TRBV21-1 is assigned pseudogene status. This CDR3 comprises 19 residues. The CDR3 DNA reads TGTGCCAGCAAAAACCCCAAGCAGGTGTTAATGAACTCCTACAATGAGCAGTTCTTC. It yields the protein CASKNPKQVLMNSYNEQFF.

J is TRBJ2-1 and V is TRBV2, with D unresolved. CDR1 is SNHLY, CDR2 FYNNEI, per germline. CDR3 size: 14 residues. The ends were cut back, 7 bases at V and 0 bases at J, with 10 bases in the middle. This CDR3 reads CASISFSSYNEQFF. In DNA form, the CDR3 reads TGTGCCAGCATAAGTTTCAGCTCCTACAATGAGCAGTTCTTC.

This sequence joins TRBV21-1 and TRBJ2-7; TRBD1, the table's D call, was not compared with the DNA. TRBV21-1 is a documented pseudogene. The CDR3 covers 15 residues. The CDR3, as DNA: TGTGCCAGCAGCACTGAGACAGAATCACTCTACGAGCAGTACTTC. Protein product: CASSTETESLYEQYF.

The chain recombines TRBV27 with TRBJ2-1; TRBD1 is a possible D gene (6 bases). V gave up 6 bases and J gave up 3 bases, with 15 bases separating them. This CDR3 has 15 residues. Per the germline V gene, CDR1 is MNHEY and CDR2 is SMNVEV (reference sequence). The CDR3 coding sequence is TGTGCCAGCAGCTTGCTGACAGGAAACTACAATGAGCAGTTCTTC. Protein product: CASSLLTGNYNEQFF.

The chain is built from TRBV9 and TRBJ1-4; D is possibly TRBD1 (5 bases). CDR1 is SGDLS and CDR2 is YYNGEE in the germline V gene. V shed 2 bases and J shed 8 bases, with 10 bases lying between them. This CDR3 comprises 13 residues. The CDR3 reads CASSVQGSEKLFF. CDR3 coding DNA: TGTGCCAGCAGCGTGCAGGGATCCGAAAAACTGTTTTTT.

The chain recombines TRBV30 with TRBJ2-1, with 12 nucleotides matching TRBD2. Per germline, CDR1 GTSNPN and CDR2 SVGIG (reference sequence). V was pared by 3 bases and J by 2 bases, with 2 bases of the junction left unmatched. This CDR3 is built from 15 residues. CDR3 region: CAWRTSGGAYNEQFF. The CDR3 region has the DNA TGTGCCTGGAGGACTAGCGGGGGAGCCTACAATGAGCAGTTCTTC.

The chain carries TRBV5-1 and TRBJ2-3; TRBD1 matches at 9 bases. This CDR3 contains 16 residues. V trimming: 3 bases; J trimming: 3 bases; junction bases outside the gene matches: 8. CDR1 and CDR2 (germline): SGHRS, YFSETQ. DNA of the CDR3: TGCGCCAGCAGCTCCTCCGGGACAGGGTTTACAGATACGCAGTATTTT. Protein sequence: CASSSSGTGFTDTQYF.

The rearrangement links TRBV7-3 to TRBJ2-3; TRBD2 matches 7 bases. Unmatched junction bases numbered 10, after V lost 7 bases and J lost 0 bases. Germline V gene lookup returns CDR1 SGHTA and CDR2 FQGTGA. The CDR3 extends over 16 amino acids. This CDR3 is CASTPGGGVSTDTQYF. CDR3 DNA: TGTGCCAGCACCCCGGGTGGGGGGGTAAGCACAGATACGCAGTATTTT.